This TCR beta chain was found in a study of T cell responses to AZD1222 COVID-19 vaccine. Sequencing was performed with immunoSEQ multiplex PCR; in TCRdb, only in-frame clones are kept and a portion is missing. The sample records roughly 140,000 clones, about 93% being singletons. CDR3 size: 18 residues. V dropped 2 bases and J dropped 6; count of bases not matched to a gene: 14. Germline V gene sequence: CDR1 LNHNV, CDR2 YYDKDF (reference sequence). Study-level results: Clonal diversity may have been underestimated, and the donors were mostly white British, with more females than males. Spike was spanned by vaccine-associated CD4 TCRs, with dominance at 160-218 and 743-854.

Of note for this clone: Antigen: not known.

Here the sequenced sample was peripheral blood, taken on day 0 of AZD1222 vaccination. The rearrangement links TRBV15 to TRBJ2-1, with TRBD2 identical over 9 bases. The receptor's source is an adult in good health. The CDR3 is CATSRSSPRGLAVNEQFF. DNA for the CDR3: TGTGCCACCAGCAGATCGAGCCCCCGGGGACTAGCAGTCAATGAGCAGTTCTTC.